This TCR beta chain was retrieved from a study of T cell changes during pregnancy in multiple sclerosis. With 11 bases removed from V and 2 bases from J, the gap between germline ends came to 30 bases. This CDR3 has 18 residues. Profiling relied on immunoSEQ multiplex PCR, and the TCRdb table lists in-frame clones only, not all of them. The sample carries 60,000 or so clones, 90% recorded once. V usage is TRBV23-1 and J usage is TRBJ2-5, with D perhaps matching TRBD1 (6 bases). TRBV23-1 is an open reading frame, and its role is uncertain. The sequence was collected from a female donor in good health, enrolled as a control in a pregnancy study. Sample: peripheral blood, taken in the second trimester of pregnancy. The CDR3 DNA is TGCGCCGGGCTGGACAGTCCTAGAAACAGTCCTACACAAGAGACCCAGTACTTC. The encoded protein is CAGLDSPRNSPTQETQYF.